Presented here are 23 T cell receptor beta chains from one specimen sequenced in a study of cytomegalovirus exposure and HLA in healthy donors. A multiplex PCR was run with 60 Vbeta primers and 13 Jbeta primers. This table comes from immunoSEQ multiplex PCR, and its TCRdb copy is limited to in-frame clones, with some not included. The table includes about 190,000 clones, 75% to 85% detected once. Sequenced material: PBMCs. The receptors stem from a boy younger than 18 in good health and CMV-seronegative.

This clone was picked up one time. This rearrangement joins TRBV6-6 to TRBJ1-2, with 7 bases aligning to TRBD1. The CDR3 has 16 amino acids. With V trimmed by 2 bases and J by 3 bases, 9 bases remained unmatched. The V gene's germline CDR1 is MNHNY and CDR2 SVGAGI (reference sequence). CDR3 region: CASSYLRTGSDYGYTF. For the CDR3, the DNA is TGTGCCAGCAGTTACCTTAGGACAGGTAGTGACTATGGCTACACCTTC.

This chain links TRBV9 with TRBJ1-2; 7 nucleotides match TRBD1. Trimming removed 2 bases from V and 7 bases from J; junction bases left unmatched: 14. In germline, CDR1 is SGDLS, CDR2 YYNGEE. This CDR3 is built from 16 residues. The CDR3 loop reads CASSVGEFWTGGGYTF. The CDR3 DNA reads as TGTGCCAGCAGCGTGGGGGAATTTTGGACAGGCGGTGGCTACACCTTC.

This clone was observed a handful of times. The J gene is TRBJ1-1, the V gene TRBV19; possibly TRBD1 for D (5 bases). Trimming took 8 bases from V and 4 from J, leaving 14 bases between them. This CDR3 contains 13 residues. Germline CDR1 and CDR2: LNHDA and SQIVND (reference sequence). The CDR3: CASSTVSTTEAFF. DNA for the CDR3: TGTGCCAGTTCGACAGTATCTACCACTGAAGCTTTCTTT.

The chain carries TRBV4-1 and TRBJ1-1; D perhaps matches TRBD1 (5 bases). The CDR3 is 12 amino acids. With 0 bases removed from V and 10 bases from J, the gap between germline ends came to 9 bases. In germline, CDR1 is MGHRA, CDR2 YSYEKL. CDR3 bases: TGCGCCAGCAGCCAAGATAGGGGCGCAGCTTTCTTT. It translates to CASSQDRGAAFF.

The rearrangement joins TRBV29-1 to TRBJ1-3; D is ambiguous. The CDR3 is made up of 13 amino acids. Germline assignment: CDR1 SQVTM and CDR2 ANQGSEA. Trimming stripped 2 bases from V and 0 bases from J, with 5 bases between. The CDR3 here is CSVEQDSGNTIYF. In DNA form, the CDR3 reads TGCAGCGTTGAACAGGACTCTGGAAACACCATATATTTT.

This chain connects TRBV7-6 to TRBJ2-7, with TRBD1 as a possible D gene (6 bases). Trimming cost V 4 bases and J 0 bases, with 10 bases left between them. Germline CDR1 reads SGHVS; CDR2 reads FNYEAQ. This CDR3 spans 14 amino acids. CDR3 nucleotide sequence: TGTGCCAGCAGCTCCGGGACACTCTCCTACGAGCAGTACTTC. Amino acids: CASSSGTLSYEQYF.

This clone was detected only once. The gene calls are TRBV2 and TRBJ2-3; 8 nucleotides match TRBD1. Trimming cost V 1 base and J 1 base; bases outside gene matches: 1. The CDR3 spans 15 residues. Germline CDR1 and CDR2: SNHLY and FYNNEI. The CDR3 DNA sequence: TGTGCCAGCAGTGAAGGGGGACAGGGCACAGATACGCAGTATTTT. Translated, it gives CASSEGGQGTDTQYF.

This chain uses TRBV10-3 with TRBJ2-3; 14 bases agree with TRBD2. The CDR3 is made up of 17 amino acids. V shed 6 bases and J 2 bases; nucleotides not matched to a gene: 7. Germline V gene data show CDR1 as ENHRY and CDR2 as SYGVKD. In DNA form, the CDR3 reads TGTGCCATCAGCCCCACGACTAGCGGGGGGGCCACAGATACGCAGTATTTT. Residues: CAISPTTSGGATDTQYF.

DNA for the CDR3: TGTGCCAGCAGCCCGACAGATTTCTCCTACGAGCAGTACTTC. Translating gives CASSPTDFSYEQYF. The rearrangement joins TRBV2 to TRBJ2-7; D perhaps matches TRBD1 (5 bases). Germline V CDR1 and CDR2: SNHLY, FYNNEI. This CDR3 is 14 amino acids long. V lost 6 bases, J lost 0 bases, and 12 bases lay in between.

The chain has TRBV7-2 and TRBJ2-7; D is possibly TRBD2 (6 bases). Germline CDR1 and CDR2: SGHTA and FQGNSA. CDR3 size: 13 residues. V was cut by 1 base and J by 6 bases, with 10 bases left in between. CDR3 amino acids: CASSLGQGGEQYF. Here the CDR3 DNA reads TGTGCCAGCAGCTTAGGGCAGGGAGGCGAGCAGTACTTC.

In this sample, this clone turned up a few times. The CDR3 region has the DNA TGTGCCAGCAGTCCGGGGACAGAAACTTCCGAGCAGTACTTC. Protein sequence: CASSPGTETSEQYF. V gene TRBV6-5 combines with J gene TRBJ2-7; 7 positions match TRBD1. The CDR3 is 14 amino acids. V was pared by 5 bases and J by 6 bases, with 10 bases of the junction left unmatched. Germline CDR1 reads MNHEY; CDR2 reads SVGAGI.

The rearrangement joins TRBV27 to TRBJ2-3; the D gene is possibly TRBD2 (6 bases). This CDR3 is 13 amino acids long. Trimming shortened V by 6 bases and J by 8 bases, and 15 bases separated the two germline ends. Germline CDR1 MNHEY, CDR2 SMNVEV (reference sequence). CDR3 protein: CASSWDWAGTQYF. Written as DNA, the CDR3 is TGTGCCAGCAGCTGGGACTGGGCAGGTACGCAGTATTTT.

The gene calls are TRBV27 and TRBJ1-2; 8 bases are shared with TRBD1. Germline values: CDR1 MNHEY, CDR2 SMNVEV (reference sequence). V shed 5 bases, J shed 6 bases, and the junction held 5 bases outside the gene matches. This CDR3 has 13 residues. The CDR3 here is CASSARGRDGYTF. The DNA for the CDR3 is TGTGCCAGCAGTGCCAGGGGGCGGGATGGCTACACCTTC.

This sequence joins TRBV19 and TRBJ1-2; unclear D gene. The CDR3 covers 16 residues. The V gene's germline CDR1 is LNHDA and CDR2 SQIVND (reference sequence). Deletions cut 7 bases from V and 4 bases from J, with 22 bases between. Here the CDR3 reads CASTKGGSASTYGYTF. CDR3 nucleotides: TGTGCCAGTACCAAGGGAGGGTCGGCCTCCACCTATGGCTACACCTTC.

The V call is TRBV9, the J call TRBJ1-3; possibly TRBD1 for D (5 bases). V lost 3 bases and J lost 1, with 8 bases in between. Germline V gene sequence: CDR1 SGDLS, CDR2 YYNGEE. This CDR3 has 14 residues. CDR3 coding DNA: TGTGCCAGCAGCGAGGGGAGGTCTGGAAACACCATATATTTT. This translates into CASSEGRSGNTIYF. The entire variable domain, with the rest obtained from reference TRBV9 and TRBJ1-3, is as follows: DSGVTQTPKHLITATGQRVTLRCSPRSGDLSVYWYQQSLDQGLQFLIQYYNGEERAKGNILERFSAQQFPDLHSELNLSSLELGDSALYFCASSEGRSGNTIYFGEGSWLTVV.

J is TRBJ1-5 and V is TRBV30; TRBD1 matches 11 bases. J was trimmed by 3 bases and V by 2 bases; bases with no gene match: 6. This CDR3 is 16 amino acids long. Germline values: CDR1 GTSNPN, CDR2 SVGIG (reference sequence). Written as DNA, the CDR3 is TGTGCCTGGAGTTTCGGACAGGGGGCTTTCAATCAGCCCCAGCATTTT. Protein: CAWSFGQGAFNQPQHF.

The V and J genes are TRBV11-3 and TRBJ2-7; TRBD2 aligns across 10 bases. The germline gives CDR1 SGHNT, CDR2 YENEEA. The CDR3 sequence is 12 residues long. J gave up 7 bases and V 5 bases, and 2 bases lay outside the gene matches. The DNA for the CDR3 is TGTGCCAGCAGCGAGGGACTAGCGGAGCAGTACTTC. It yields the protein CASSEGLAEQYF.

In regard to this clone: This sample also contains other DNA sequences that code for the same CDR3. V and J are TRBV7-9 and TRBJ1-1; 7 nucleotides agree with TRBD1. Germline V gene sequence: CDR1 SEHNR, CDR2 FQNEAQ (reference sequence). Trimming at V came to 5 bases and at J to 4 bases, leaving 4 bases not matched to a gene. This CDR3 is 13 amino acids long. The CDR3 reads CASSLDRVTEAFF. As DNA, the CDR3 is TGTGCCAGCAGCCTAGACAGGGTCACTGAAGCTTTCTTT.

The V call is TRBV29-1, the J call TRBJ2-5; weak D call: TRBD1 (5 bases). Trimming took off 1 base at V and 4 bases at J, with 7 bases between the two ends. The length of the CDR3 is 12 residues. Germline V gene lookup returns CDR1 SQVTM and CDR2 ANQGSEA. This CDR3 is CSVEARGETQYF. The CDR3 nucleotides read TGCAGCGTTGAAGCTAGGGGAGAGACCCAGTACTTC.

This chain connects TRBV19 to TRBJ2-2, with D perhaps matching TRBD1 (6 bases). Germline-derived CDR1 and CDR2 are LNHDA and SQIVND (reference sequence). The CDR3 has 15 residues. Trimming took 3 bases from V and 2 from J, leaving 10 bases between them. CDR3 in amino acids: CASSMDGTNTGELFF. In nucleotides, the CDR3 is TGTGCCAGTAGTATGGATGGGACAAACACCGGGGAGCTGTTTTTT.

The CDR3 loop is CASSLGQGGDGYTF. CDR3 DNA: TGTGCCAGCAGCTTGGGACAGGGGGGGGATGGCTACACCTTC. The chain links TRBV7-9 to TRBJ1-2; 11 positions match TRBD1. This CDR3 is 14 amino acids long. The trim removed 3 bases at V and 6 bases at J, leaving 3 bases unmatched. Germline V gene sequence: CDR1 SEHNR, CDR2 FQNEAQ (reference sequence). Drawing the rest from reference TRBV7-9 and TRBJ1-2, the complete variable domain is DTGVSQNPRHKITKRGQNVTFRCDPISEHNRLYWYRQTLGQGPEFLTYFQNEAQLEKSRLLSDRFSAERPKGSFSTLEIQRTEQGDSAMYLCASSLGQGGDGYTFGSGTRLTVV.

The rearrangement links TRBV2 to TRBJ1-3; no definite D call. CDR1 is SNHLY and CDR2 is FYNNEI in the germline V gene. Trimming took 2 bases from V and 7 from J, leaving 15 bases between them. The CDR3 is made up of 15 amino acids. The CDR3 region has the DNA TGTGCCAGCAGTGAACAGGCCGGCAGATTGAACACCATATATTTT. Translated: CASSEQAGRLNTIYF.

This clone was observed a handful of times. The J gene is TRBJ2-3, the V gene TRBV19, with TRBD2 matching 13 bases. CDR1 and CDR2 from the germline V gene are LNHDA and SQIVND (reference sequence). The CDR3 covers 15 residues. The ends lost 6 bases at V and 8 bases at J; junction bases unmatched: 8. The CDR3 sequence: CASRTSGGSRATQYF. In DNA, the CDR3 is TGTGCCAGTAGGACTAGCGGGGGGTCCCGGGCTACGCAGTATTTT.